This paragraph reports one T cell receptor beta chain. Its specificity is unknown. Carrying UMI labels, the TRB cDNA libraries were prepared through 5' RACE. TCRdb reanalyzed the 5' RACE reads and collapses them to one entry per CDR3 protein, without DNA. This sample's table reports under 150,000 distinct CDR3 sequences. This sample is part of a study of CXCR3-negative and CXCR3-positive naive CD8 T cells. Findings and limits, study-wide: Naive cells with CXCR3 showed TRB CDR3s that were more hydrophobic than those in CXCR3-negative naive cells. Memory CD8+ cells showed much lower diversity, while both naive subsets displayed comparably high diversity.

This CDR3 is 15 amino acids long. This chain connects TRBV12-3 or TRBV12-4 to TRBJ2-1; TCRdb lists TRBD2, though no DNA is available to test this call. This receptor was identified in a human donor in good health. Some clones in this sample may be carry-over from other donors' samples. Sample: naive CXCR3+ CD8+ T cells from blood. The subset denotes: CD45RO-CCR7+CD27+CD95- naive CD8+ T cells expressing CXCR3 (TNR3+). The CDR3 protein is CASSSPERAYNEQFF.